Included here is one TCR beta chain sequence, with context. Its antigen is currently unknown. The DNA is left out, because the CDR3 cannot be placed on it with certainty; the CDR3 is given as TCRdb lists it. These data originate in a study of cytomegalovirus exposure and HLA in healthy donors. 13 Jbeta primers and 60 Vbeta primers were used for the PCR. Repertoires were generated with immunoSEQ multiplex PCR, while TCRdb's copy carries only in-frame clones and drops some. The sample data list about 31,000 clones. The CDR3 spans 12 amino acids, including both terminal residues. Germline V gives CDR1 SGHNT, CDR2 YENEEA. Study results and caveats: It emerged from a later analysis that several of the most significant clusters appeared to be linked to common viral pathogens. The study assumed roughly uniform donor sequencing depth for presence/absence analyses. The study recorded more than 150 TCR beta chains that were cytomegalovirus-associated.

Sample: PBMCs. This chain joins TRBV11-3 and TRBJ2-7; TRBD1 was called by the table and not checked on the DNA. This receptor was taken from a female donor in good health and CMV-seronegative. This chain's CDR3 is CASSWGQGSGYF.